The 15 T cell receptor beta chains presented below share a single source sample, sequenced in a study of shared clonotypes between healthy human individuals (dated by TCRdb to the early 2020s). Library preparation used the immunoSEQ multiplex PCR assay. TCRdb carries this immuneACCESS record with in-frame sequences only. Its versions omit some clonotypes, under half of them owing to an unresolved V gene in the studies checked, with the rest unexplained. The sample table shows 2 million to 2.5 million clones, and 95% are seen once. The top ten hold roughly 0.13% of the sample. Sequenced material: naive CD4+ T cells sorted from blood. Per the publication, the cell subset or site label means: CD45RA+ positively selected. The receptors were sampled from a young man in good health.

V usage is TRBV19 and J usage is TRBJ1-6, with 11 bases identical to TRBD1. J was trimmed by 5 bases and V by 6 bases; bases with no gene match: 0. The CDR3 is 14 residues long. Germline CDR1 reads LNHDA; CDR2 reads SQIVND (reference sequence). CDR3 DNA: TGTGCCAGTAGGGGACAGGGGGATAATTCACCCCTCCACTTT. As protein: CASRGQGDNSPLHF.

The CDR3 sequence is CASSPSLEQYF. The CDR3 region has the DNA TGTGCCAGCAGCCCATCCTTGGAGCAGTACTTC. V usage is TRBV7-8 and J usage is TRBJ2-7; D unresolved. Between the trimmed V and J ends, which lost 5 bases and 7 bases, there was a span of 9 bases. The germline CDR1 and CDR2 sequences are SGHVS and FQNEAQ. This CDR3 region has 11 residues.

V gene TRBV29-1 combines with J gene TRBJ2-1, with 9 bases matching TRBD1. The CDR3 consists of 15 residues. V shed 6 bases, J shed 6 bases, and the junction held 12 bases outside the gene matches. CDR1 and CDR2 (germline): SQVTM, ANQGSEA. CDR3 coding DNA: TGCAGCGTCGCAAAGACAGGGGGGGCAGGCAATGAGCAGTTCTTC. It codes for CSVAKTGGAGNEQFF.

This rearrangement joins TRBV6-4 to TRBJ1-6; 9 bases align to TRBD1. Germline CDR1 MRHNA, CDR2 SNTAGT. V lost 6 bases and J lost 10; bases outside the gene matches: 7. The length of the CDR3 is 14 residues. Written as DNA, the CDR3 is TGTGCCAGCAGCCTAGACAGGGGGAAATCACCCCTCCACTTT. The encoded protein is CASSLDRGKSPLHF.

The V gene is TRBV7-8, the J gene TRBJ1-5; D is undetermined. Germline CDR1 SGHVS, CDR2 FQNEAQ. The CDR3 contains 14 residues. V lost 2 bases, J lost 6 bases, and 11 bases lay in between. CDR3 nucleotides: TGTGCCAGCAGCTTATCCGGGTTGGGTCAGCCCCAGCATTTT. Protein sequence: CASSLSGLGQPQHF.

This chain uses TRBV2 with TRBJ2-2; D might be TRBD1 (5 bases). Trimming cost V 6 bases and J 3 bases, with 11 bases left between them. This CDR3 spans 14 amino acids. Germline-derived CDR1 and CDR2 are SNHLY and FYNNEI. The CDR3 region is CASRLDTYTGELFF. In nucleotides, the CDR3 is TGTGCCAGCAGGTTGGACACCTACACCGGGGAGCTGTTTTTT. The full variable domain, in which reference TRBV2 and TRBJ2-2 provide the parts outside the CDR3, is EPEVTQTPSHQVTQMGQEVILRCVPISNHLYFYWYRQILGQKVEFLVSFYNNEISEKSEIFDDQFSVERPDGSNFTLKIRSTKLEDSAMYFCASRLDTYTGELFFGEGSRLTVL.

As DNA, the CDR3 is TGCGCCAGCAGCCTTAGCGGAGAAGGATCAGATACGCAGTATTTT. It specifies CASSLSGEGSDTQYF. The rearrangement uses TRBV5-1 and TRBJ2-3; D perhaps matches TRBD2 (6 bases). Trimming shortened V by 4 bases and J by 4 bases, and 16 bases separated the two germline ends. The CDR3 is made up of 15 amino acids. The germline V gene has CDR1 SGHRS and CDR2 YFSETQ.

The chain is built from TRBV5-1 and TRBJ1-3; tentative D call: TRBD1 (5 bases). Germline loops: CDR1 SGHRS, CDR2 YFSETQ. V lost 2 bases, J lost 9 bases, and 18 bases lay in between. This CDR3 has 15 residues. CDR3 in DNA: TGCGCCAGCAGCTTTGGGGACGAAGGACTTTTCACCATATATTTT. Protein: CASSFGDEGLFTIYF. The whole variable domain, filled in from reference TRBV5-1 and TRBJ1-3, reads KAGVTQTPRYLIKTRGQQVTLSCSPISGHRSVSWYQQTPGQGLQFLFEYFSETQRNKGNFPGRFSGRQFSNSRSEMNVSTLELGDSALYLCASSFGDEGLFTIYFGEGSWLTVV.

The chain links TRBV18 to TRBJ1-2, with 8 positions matching TRBD1. Germline V gene sequence: CDR1 KGHSH, CDR2 LQKENI. The V gene end was trimmed by 0 bases and the J gene end by 6 bases; junction bases not matched to a gene: 3. The CDR3 contains 14 residues. The CDR3 DNA is TGTGCCAGCTCACCACCGCCGACAGGGGATGGCTACACCTTC. Residues: CASSPPPTGDGYTF.

The chain recombines TRBV7-9 with TRBJ2-7, with 10 positions matching TRBD1. Germline trimming cut 5 bases from V and 4 bases from J; bases unmatched to any gene: 14. CDR1 and CDR2 (germline): SEHNR, FQNEAQ (reference sequence). This CDR3 is built from 17 residues. The CDR3 DNA reads as TGTGCCAGCAGCCTCACGTTTTGGGGACAGGGGAAATACGAGCAGTACTTC. Translated, it gives CASSLTFWGQGKYEQYF.

The rearrangement joins TRBV30 to TRBJ2-3; no reliable D call. The CDR3 loop spans 12 amino acids. Germline CDR1 and CDR2: GTSNPN and SVGIG (reference sequence). Trimming shortened V by 1 base and J by 2 bases, and 4 bases separated the two germline ends. In nucleotides, the CDR3 is TGTGCCTGGAGTGCGGCCACAGATACGCAGTATTTT. Amino acids: CAWSAATDTQYF.

The chain carries TRBV5-1 and TRBJ2-5; 11 bases align to TRBD2. Trimming removed 0 bases from V and 3 bases from J; junction bases left unmatched: 4. Germline V CDR1 and CDR2: SGHRS, YFSETQ. The CDR3 totals 16 residues. This CDR3 is CASSLGLLAGEETQYF. CDR3 DNA: TGCGCCAGCAGCTTGGGTTTACTAGCGGGGGAAGAGACCCAGTACTTC.

This chain links TRBV4-1 with TRBJ2-5; 8 positions agree with TRBD2. The V segment lost 5 bases and the J segment 5 bases; nucleotides outside the gene matches: 13. The CDR3 consists of 16 residues. Germline CDR1 and CDR2: MGHRA and YSYEKL. The CDR3 nucleotides read TGCGCCAGCAGCTCCGGTGGGCGGGGGGCCCGGGAGACCCAGTACTTC. It yields the protein CASSSGGRGARETQYF.

The chain has TRBV5-6 and TRBJ1-1; D call uncertain. CDR1 is SGHDT and CDR2 is YYEEEE in the germline V gene. The CDR3 runs to 13 residues. The V end lost 3 bases, the J end lost 1 base, and 7 bases lay between the germline ends. The CDR3 nucleotides are TGTGCCAGCAGCTCGGGGTCGAACACTGAAGCTTTCTTT. Translated, it gives CASSSGSNTEAFF. The full variable domain, in which reference TRBV5-6 and TRBJ1-1 provide the parts outside the CDR3, is DAGVTQSPTHLIKTRGQQVTLRCSPKSGHDTVSWYQQALGQGPQFIFQYYEEEERQRGNFPDRFSGHQFPNYSSELNVNALLLGDSALYLCASSSGSNTEAFFGQGTRLTVV.

The genes are TRBV10-3 and TRBJ2-3; TRBD2 is a possible D gene (6 bases). With 3 bases removed from V and 5 bases from J, the gap between germline ends came to 15 bases. This CDR3 is built from 15 residues. Germline V CDR1 and CDR2: ENHRY, SYGVKD. This chain's CDR3 is CAISEPGRELDTQYF. As DNA, the CDR3 is TGTGCCATCAGTGAACCCGGACGGGAGCTAGATACGCAGTATTTT.